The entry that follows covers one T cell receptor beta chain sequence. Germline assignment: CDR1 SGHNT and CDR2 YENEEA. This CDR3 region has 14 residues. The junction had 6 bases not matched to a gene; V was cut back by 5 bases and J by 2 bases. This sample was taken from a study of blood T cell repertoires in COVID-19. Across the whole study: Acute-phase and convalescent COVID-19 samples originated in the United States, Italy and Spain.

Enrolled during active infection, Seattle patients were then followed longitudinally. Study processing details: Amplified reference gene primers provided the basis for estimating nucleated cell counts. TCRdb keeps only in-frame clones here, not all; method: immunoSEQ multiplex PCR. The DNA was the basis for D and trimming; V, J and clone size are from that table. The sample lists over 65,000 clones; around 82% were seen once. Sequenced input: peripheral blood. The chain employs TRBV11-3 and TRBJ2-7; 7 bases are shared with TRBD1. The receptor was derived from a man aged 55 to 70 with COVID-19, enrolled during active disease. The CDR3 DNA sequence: TGTGCCAGCAGCGCCCACAGGGGAACCTACGAGCAGTACTTC. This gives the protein CASSAHRGTYEQYF.